This TCR beta chain was profiled in a study of neurological immune-mediated disorders. In germline, CDR1 is SGHTA, CDR2 FQGNSA. Deletions cut 3 bases from V and 3 bases from J, with 9 bases between. The CDR3 sequence is 14 residues long. Using its own MiXCR run on the 5' RACE reads, TCRdb lists one record per CDR3 protein. Of 20,000 to 30,000 distinct CDR3 sequences in the sample, about 6.7% were seen once. This clonotype has at least ten counts. The receptor comes from a woman in her thirties or forties in good health. This chain connects TRBV7-2 to TRBJ2-1, with D perhaps matching TRBD2 (5 bases). Sequencing was done on a sample of PBMCs. The CDR3, as DNA: TGTGCCAGCAGCTTGGACTGGAACTACAATGAGCAGTTCTTC. Residues: CASSLDWNYNEQFF.